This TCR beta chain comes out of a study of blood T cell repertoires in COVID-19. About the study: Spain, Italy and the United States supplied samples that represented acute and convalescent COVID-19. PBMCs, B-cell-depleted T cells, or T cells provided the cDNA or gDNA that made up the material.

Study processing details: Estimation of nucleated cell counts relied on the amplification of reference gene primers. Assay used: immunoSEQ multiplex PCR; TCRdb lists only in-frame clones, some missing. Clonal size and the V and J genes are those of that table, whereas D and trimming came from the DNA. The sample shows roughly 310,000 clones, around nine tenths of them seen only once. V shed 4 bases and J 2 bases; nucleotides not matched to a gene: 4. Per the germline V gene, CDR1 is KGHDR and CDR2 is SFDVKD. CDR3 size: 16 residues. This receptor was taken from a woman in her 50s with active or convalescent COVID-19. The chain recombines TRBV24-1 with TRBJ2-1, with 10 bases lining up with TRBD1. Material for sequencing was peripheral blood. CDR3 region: CATSDQTGGTYNEQFF. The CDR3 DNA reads TGTGCCACCAGTGACCAGACAGGGGGCACCTACAATGAGCAGTTCTTC.